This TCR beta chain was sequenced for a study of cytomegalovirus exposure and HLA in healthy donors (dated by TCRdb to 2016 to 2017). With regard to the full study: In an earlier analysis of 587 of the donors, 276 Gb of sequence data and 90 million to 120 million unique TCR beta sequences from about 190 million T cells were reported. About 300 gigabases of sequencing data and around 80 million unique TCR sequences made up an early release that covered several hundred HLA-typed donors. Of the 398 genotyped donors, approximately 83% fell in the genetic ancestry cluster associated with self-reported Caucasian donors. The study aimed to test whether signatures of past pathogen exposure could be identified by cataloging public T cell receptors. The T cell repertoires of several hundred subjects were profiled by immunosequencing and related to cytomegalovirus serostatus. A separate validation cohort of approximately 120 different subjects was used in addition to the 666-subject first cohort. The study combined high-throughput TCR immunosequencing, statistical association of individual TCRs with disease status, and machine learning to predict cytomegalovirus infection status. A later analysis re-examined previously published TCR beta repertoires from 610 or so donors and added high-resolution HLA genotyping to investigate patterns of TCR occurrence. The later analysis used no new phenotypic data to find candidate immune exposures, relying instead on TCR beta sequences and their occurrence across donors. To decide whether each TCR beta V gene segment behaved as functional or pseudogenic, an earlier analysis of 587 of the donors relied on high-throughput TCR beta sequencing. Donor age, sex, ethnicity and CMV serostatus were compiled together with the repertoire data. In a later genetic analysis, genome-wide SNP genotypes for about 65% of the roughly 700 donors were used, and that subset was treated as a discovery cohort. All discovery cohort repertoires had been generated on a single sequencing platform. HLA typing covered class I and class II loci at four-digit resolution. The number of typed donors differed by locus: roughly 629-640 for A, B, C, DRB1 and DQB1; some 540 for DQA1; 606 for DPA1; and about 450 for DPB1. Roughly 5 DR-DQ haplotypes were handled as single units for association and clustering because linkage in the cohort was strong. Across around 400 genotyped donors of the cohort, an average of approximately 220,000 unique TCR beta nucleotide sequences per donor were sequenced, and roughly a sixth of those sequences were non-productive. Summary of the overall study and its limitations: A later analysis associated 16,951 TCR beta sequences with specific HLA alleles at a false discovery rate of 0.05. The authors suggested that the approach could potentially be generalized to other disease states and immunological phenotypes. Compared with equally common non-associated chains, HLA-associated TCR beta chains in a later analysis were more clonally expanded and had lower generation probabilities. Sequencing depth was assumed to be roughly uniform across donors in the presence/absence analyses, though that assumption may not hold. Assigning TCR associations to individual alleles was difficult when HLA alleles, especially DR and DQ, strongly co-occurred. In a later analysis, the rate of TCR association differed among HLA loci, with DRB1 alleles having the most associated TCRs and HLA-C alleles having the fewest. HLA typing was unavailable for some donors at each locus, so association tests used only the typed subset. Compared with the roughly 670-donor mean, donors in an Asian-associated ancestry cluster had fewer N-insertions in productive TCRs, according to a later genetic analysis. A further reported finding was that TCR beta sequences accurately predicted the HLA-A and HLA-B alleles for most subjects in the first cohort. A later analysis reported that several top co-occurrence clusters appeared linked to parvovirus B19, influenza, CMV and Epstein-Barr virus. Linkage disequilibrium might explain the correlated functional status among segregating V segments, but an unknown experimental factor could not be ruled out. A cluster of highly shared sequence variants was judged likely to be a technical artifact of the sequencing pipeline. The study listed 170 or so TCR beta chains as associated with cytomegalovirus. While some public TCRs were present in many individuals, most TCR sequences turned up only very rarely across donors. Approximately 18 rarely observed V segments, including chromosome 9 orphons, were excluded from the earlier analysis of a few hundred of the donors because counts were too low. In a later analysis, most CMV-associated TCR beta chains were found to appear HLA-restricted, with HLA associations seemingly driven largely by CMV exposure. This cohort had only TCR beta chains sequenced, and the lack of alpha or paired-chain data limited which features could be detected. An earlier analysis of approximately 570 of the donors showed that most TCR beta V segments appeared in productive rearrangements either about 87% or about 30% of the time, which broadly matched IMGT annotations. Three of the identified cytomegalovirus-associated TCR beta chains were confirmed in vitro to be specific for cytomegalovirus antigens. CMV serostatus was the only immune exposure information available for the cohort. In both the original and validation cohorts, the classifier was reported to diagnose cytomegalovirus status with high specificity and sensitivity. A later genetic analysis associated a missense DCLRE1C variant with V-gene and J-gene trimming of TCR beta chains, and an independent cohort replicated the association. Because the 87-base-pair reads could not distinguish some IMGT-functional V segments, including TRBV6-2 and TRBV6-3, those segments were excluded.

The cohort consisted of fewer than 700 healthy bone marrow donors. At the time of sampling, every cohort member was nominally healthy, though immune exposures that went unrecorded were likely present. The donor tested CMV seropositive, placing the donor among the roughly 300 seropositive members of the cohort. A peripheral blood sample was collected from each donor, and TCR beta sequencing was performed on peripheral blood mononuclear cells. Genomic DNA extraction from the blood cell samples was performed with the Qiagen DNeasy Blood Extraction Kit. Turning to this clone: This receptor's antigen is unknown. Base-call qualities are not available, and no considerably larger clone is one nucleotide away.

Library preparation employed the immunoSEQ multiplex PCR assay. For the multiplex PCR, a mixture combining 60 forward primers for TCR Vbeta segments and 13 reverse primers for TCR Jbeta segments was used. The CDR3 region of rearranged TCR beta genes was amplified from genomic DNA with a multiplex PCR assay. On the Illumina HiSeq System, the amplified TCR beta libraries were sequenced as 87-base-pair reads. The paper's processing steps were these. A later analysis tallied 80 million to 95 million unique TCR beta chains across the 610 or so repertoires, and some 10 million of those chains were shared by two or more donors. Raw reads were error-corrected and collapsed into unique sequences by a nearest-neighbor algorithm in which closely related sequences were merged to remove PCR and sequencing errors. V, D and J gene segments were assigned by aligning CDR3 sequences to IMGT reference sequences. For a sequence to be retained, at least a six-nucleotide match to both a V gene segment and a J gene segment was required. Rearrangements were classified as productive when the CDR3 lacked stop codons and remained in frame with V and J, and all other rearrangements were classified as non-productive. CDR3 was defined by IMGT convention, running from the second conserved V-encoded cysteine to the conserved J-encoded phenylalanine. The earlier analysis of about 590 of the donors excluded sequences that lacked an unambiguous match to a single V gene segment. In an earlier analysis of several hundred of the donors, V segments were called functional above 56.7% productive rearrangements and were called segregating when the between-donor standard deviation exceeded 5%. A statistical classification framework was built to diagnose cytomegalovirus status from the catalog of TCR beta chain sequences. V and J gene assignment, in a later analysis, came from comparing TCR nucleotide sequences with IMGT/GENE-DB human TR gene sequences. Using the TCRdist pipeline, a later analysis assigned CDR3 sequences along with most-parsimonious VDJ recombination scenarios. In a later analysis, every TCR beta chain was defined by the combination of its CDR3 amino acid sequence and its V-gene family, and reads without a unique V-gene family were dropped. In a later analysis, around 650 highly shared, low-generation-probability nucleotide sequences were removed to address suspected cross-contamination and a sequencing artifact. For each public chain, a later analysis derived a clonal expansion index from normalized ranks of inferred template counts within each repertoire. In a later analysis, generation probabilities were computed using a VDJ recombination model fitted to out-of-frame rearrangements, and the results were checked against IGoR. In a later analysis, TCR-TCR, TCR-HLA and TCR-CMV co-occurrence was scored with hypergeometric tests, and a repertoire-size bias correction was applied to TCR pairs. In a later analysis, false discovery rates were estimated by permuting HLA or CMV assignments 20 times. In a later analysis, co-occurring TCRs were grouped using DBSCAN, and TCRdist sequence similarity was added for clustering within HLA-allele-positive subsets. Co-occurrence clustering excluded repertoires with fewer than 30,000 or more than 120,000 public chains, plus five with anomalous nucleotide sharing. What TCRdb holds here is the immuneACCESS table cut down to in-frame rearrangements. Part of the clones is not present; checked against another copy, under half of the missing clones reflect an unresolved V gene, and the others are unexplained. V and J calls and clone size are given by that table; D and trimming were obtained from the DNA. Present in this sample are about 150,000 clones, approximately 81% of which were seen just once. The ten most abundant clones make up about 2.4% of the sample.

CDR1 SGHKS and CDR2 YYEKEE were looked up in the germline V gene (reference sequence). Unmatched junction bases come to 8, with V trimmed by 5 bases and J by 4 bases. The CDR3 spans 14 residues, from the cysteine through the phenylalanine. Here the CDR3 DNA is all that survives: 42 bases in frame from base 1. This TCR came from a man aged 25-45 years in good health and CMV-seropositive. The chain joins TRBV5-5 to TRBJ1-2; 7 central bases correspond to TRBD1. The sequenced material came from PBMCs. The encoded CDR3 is CASSSTGYRYGYTF. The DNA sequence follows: TGTGCCAGCAGTTCGACAGGGTATCGCTATGGCTACACCTTC. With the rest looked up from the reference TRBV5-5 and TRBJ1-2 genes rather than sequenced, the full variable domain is DAGVTQSPTHLIKTRGQQVTLRCSPISGHKSVSWYQQVLGQGPQFIFQYYEKEERGRGNFPDRFSARQFPNYSSELNVNALLLGDSALYLCASSSTGYRYGYTFGSGTRLTVV.